What follows are 25 T cell receptor beta chains derived from one specimen sequenced in a study of T cell repertoires in cytomegalovirus infection. TCRdb reanalysed the reads using MiXCR and keeps one entry per CDR3 protein. Here the sample spans around 360,000 distinct CDR3 sequences, approximately 35% being singletons. Their recognized antigens are unknown. Specimen: cultured PBMCs, collected from culture after CMV antigen stimulation. The receptors originated from a human donor in good health (CMV status not recorded). Some clones in this sample may be carry-over from other donors' samples.

In this sample, this clonotype turned up a few times. V is TRBV11-2 and J is TRBJ2-7; D perhaps matches TRBD1 (6 bases). Germline-derived CDR1 and CDR2 are SGHAT and FQNNGV. Trimming removed 5 bases at V and 5 bases at J, with 16 bases between. This CDR3 comprises 14 residues. CDR3 bases: TGTGCCAGCAGCGGACAGTGGGCGGAGGACGAGCAGTACTTC. This translates into CASSGQWAEDEQYF.

The gene calls are TRBV7-2 and TRBJ1-6, with D hard to call. Germline V gives CDR1 SGHTA, CDR2 FQGNSA. The CDR3 runs to 14 residues. V was clipped by 4 bases and J by 6 bases, with 10 bases between them. The CDR3 loop is CASSSQSINSPLHF. The CDR3 DNA sequence: TGTGCCAGCAGCTCACAGAGCATTAATTCACCCCTCCACTTT.

The rearrangement links TRBV7-9 to TRBJ1-2, with D maybe TRBD1 (5 bases). The CDR3 runs to 13 residues. The germline V and J ends were trimmed by 4 bases and 8 bases, with 14 bases remaining between them. Germline-derived CDR1 and CDR2 are SEHNR and FQNEAQ (reference sequence). The CDR3 protein is CASSYKGAPGYTF. CDR3 sequence (DNA): TGTGCCAGCAGCTACAAAGGGGCGCCCGGCTACACCTTC.

The DNA for the CDR3 is TGTGCCACCAGTCGGCTAGCGGGAGGGAGAGAGACCCAGTACTTC. Translated: CATSRLAGGRETQYF. The V call is TRBV24-1, the J call TRBJ2-5; 12 nucleotides line up with TRBD2. This CDR3 is built from 15 residues. V gave up 6 bases and J gave up 4 bases; unmatched junction bases: 5. In germline, CDR1 is KGHDR, CDR2 SFDVKD.

This clonotype is a singleton in its sample. The chain carries TRBV3-1 and TRBJ1-3; 10 nucleotides align to TRBD1. CDR1 is LGHDT and CDR2 is YNNKEL in the germline V gene (reference sequence). The CDR3 runs to 13 residues. V gave up 8 bases and J gave up 6 bases; unmatched junction bases: 4. CDR3 region: CASAGQGKNTIYF. CDR3 sequence (DNA): TGTGCCAGCGCGGGACAGGGGAAAAACACCATATATTTT.

This sequence joins TRBV7-2 and TRBJ1-5; D is unclear. This CDR3 contains 14 residues. Germline CDR1 is SGHTA and CDR2 is FQGNSA. The ends were cut back, 1 base at V and 7 bases at J, with 11 bases in the middle. The CDR3 protein is CASSLDMGGQPQHF. For the CDR3, the DNA is TGTGCCAGCAGCTTAGATATGGGTGGCCAGCCCCAGCATTTT.

This clonotype occurred a few times. The genes are TRBV25-1 and TRBJ1-6, with D uncertain. Germline V lookup: CDR1 MGHDK, CDR2 SYGVNS. The V gene lost 2 bases and the J gene lost 7 bases, with 12 bases spanning the gap. The CDR3 sequence is 15 residues long. The CDR3 is CASSETRGLNSPLHF. DNA for the CDR3: TGTGCCAGCAGTGAAACCCGAGGCCTCAATTCACCCCTCCACTTT.

The chain is built from TRBV28 and TRBJ1-2; D is unclear. The CDR3 is made up of 11 amino acids. V lost 6 bases, J lost 8 bases, and 10 bases lay in between. Germline-derived CDR1 and CDR2 are MDHEN and SYDVKM. CDR3 sequence reads: CASSPNRGYTF. CDR3 bases: TGTGCCAGCAGCCCAAACCGCGGCTACACCTTC.

This clonotype was seen a handful of times. The V gene is TRBV12-3 or TRBV12-4, the J gene TRBJ1-1, with D hard to call. The CDR3 loop spans 14 amino acids. V shed 2 bases and J shed 1 base, with 8 bases lying between them. CDR3 residues: CASSLTAPNTEAFF. The CDR3 nucleotides are TGTGCCAGCAGTTTAACGGCCCCGAACACTGAAGCTTTCTTT.

The V call is TRBV7-2, the J call TRBJ1-4; TRBD1 agrees at 7 bases. The J segment lost 8 bases and the V segment lost 5 bases, leaving 11 bases of the junction unmatched. Germline CDR1 reads SGHTA; CDR2 reads FQGNSA. The CDR3 contains 15 residues. The CDR3 nucleotides read TGTGCCAGCAGCCAAAACAGGGGCGGCGGAGAAAAACTGTTTTTT. Its protein is CASSQNRGGGEKLFF.

There are a few counts of this clonotype. This sequence joins TRBV6-2 or TRBV6-3 and TRBJ2-1, with TRBD2 matching over 7 bases. Germline CDR1 and CDR2: MNHEY and SVGEGT. Unmatched junction bases numbered 6, after V lost 0 bases and J lost 7 bases. The CDR3 covers 15 residues. The DNA of the CDR3 is TGTGCCAGCAGTTACTCGAAATGGGGGGGGAATGAGCAGTTCTTC. Its translation is CASSYSKWGGNEQFF.

The chain employs TRBV7-6 and TRBJ2-3, with a tentative D call TRBD1 (6 bases). The ends were cut back, 5 bases at V and 4 bases at J, with 10 bases in the middle. Per the germline V gene, CDR1 is SGHVS and CDR2 is FNYEAQ. CDR3 length equals 13 residues. The CDR3 coding sequence is TGTGCCAGCAGCCCCGGACAGCCAGATACGCAGTATTTT. This codes for CASSPGQPDTQYF.

In its sample, this clonotype was seen a few times. This chain links TRBV7-8 with TRBJ1-5, with 7 bases fitting TRBD1. CDR1 is SGHVS, CDR2 FQNEAQ, per germline. Trimming at V came to 5 bases and at J to 4 bases, leaving 14 bases not matched to a gene. The CDR3 has 17 amino acids. The CDR3 loop reads CASSPSGGAVRNQPQHF. CDR3 bases: TGTGCCAGCAGCCCCTCAGGGGGGGCTGTAAGAAATCAGCCCCAGCATTTT.

This clonotype has only a few counts. The V and J genes are TRBV2 and TRBJ1-4; D is ambiguous. The V end lost 4 bases, the J end lost 3 bases, and 12 bases lay between the germline ends. This CDR3 is 15 amino acids long. Germline values: CDR1 SNHLY, CDR2 FYNNEI. CDR3 residues: CASSVEGAANEKLFF. The CDR3 DNA sequence: TGTGCCAGCAGTGTGGAGGGCGCTGCTAATGAAAAACTGTTTTTT.

The rearrangement uses TRBV19 and TRBJ1-5; 9 bases align to TRBD1. The CDR3 covers 19 residues. Trimming at V came to 5 bases and at J to 3 bases, leaving 17 bases not matched to a gene. Germline V lookup: CDR1 LNHDA, CDR2 SQIVND (reference sequence). CDR3 coding DNA: TGTGCCAGTAGTGCCGGGACAGGGTCGGTGGAAGGAAACAATCAGCCCCAGCATTTT. Its protein is CASSAGTGSVEGNNQPQHF.

This clonotype was recorded at least ten times. J is TRBJ2-7 and V is TRBV20-1, with 10 bases that match TRBD1. Per germline, CDR1 DFQATT and CDR2 SNEGSKA (reference sequence). Trimming cost V 4 bases and J 6 bases; bases outside gene matches: 12. The CDR3 covers 15 residues. In DNA, the CDR3 is TGCAGTGCTACCTCACCCGGACAGGGGGGGGGCGAGCAGTACTTC. Its translation: CSATSPGQGGGEQYF.

The CDR3 DNA sequence: TGTGCCAGCGCGGGGTCGGGCGGGATGGCTGAGCAGTTCTTC. Its protein is CASAGSGGMAEQFF. The chain couples TRBV12-3 or TRBV12-4 to TRBJ2-1; possibly TRBD2 for D (6 bases). The CDR3 covers 14 residues. The ends were cut back, 8 bases at V and 9 bases at J, with 20 bases in the middle.

This clonotype was detected only a few times. This rearrangement joins TRBV7-2 to TRBJ2-1; D might be TRBD1 (5 bases). Looked up from germline, CDR1 is SGHTA and CDR2 is FQGNSA. Trimming pared 5 bases from V and 9 bases from J, leaving 17 bases between. The CDR3 is 14 amino acids. The CDR3 coding sequence is TGTGCCAGCAGCCCGGACAAGAGAATGGGTGAGCAGTTCTTC. Translation: CASSPDKRMGEQFF.

This clonotype occurred a few times. The chain has TRBV7-6 and TRBJ1-6; 8 bases match TRBD1. There are 15 residues in the CDR3. Germline V lookup: CDR1 SGHVS, CDR2 FNYEAQ. V was pared by 1 base and J by 5 bases, with 1 base of the junction left unmatched. CDR3 loop: CASSLGTGNNSPLHF. In DNA, the CDR3 is TGTGCCAGCAGCTTAGGGACAGGGAATAATTCACCCCTCCACTTT.

This clonotype was seen many times. V is TRBV7-2 and J is TRBJ1-1; TRBD1 is a possible D gene (6 bases). Trimming removed 5 bases from V and 8 bases from J, with 15 bases in between. This CDR3 spans 13 amino acids. CDR1 and CDR2 from the germline V gene are SGHTA and FQGNSA. CDR3 sequence: CASSQGPRAEAFF. CDR3 bases: TGTGCCAGCAGCCAGGGGCCCCGGGCGGAAGCTTTCTTT. Full variable domain (remainder filled in from reference TRBV7-2 and TRBJ1-1): GAGVSQSPSNKVTEKGKDVELRCDPISGHTALYWYRQSLGQGLEFLIYFQGNSAPDKSGLPSDRFSAERTGGSVSTLTIQRTQQEDSAVYLCASSQGPRAEAFFGQGTRLTVV.

This clonotype appeared many times. The chain joins TRBV7-2 to TRBJ2-5; no firm D call. The germline V gene encodes CDR1 SGHTA and CDR2 FQGNSA. Trimming shortened V by 1 base and J by 5 bases, and 8 bases separated the two germline ends. This CDR3 is built from 13 residues. Here the CDR3 DNA reads TGTGCCAGCAGCTTAGTCGACGTGGAGACCCAGTACTTC. It translates to CASSLVDVETQYF. The full variable domain, in which reference TRBV7-2 and TRBJ2-5 provide the parts outside the CDR3, is GAGVSQSPSNKVTEKGKDVELRCDPISGHTALYWYRQSLGQGLEFLIYFQGNSAPDKSGLPSDRFSAERTGGSVSTLTIQRTQQEDSAVYLCASSLVDVETQYFGPGTRLLVL.

This clonotype was seen at least ten times. V usage is TRBV11-2 and J usage is TRBJ2-1, with TRBD2 identical over 10 bases. Losses at the gene ends were 5 bases for V and 2 bases for J; bases not matched to a gene: 6. The CDR3 sequence is 16 residues long. Germline V gives CDR1 SGHAT, CDR2 FQNNGV. CDR3 protein: CASSRPSGRAYNEQFF. Here the CDR3 DNA reads TGTGCCAGCAGCAGACCAAGCGGGAGGGCCTACAATGAGCAGTTCTTC.

The gene calls are TRBV27 and TRBJ1-1; no clear D. This CDR3 region has 13 residues. Germline V gene data show CDR1 as MNHEY and CDR2 as SMNVEV (reference sequence). V was pared by 3 bases and J by 7 bases, with 12 bases between. In DNA, the CDR3 is TGTGCCAGCAGTTTGAACCTGGAGGTTGAAGCTTTCTTT. It translates to CASSLNLEVEAFF.

J is TRBJ2-1 and V is TRBV5-1; 7 bases are shared with TRBD1. There are 14 residues in the CDR3. V dropped 5 bases and J dropped 2; count of bases not matched to a gene: 4. CDR1 is SGHRS and CDR2 is YFSETQ in the germline V gene. The CDR3 DNA follows: TGCGCCAGCAGACCGGGACAGACCTACAATGAGCAGTTCTTC. As protein: CASRPGQTYNEQFF.

V is TRBV19 and J is TRBJ2-1; TRBD2 agrees at 7 bases. This CDR3 contains 16 residues. Germline V gives CDR1 LNHDA, CDR2 SQIVND (reference sequence). Losses at the gene ends were 3 bases for V and 0 bases for J; bases not matched to a gene: 5. The DNA for the CDR3 is TGTGCCAGTAGTATTCAGGGCGGGAGCTCCTACAATGAGCAGTTCTTC. Translated: CASSIQGGSSYNEQFF. The variable domain in full, with the rest retrieved from reference TRBV19 and TRBJ2-1, is DGGITQSPKYLFRKEGQNVTLSCEQNLNHDAMYWYRQDPGQGLRLIYYSQIVNDFQKGDIAEGYSVSREKKESFPLTVTSAQKNPTAFYLCASSIQGGSSYNEQFFGPGTRLTVL.